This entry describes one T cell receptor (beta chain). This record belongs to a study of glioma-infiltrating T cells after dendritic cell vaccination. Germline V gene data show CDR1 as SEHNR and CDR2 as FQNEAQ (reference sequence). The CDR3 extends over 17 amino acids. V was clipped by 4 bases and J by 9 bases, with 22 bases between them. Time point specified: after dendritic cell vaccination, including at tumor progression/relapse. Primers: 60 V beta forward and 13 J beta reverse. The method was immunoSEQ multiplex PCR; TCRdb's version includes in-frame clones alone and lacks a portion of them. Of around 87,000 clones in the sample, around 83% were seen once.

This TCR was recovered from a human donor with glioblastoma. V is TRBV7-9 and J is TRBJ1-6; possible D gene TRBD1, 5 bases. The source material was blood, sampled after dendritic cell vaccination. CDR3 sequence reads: CASSSEVSGASGSPLHF. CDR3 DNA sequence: TGTGCCAGCAGCTCTGAAGTATCCGGGGCTAGCGGTTCACCCCTCCACTTT.